Described below is a single T cell receptor beta chain sequence and its context. The entry originates in a study of blood T cell repertoires in COVID-19. Original analysis: Amplification of reference gene primers was used by the study to estimate nucleated cell counts. Clones were sequenced by immunoSEQ multiplex PCR, and TCRdb holds only the in-frame ones, with some missing. For V, J and clone size, that table is used; D and trimming come from the DNA. This sample has 55,000 to 75,000 clones, with roughly 84% found just once. What was sequenced was peripheral blood. The sequence came from an elderly man with COVID-19, enrolled during active disease.

CDR3 region: CASSLGSVNEQFF. The CDR3 DNA sequence: TGCGCCAGCAGCTTGGGTAGCGTCAATGAGCAGTTCTTC. This chain uses TRBV5-1 with TRBJ2-1, with TRBD2 as a possible D gene (5 bases). The CDR3 runs 13 residues. Between the trimmed V and J ends, which lost 0 bases and 6 bases, there was a span of 7 bases. Germline V lookup: CDR1 SGHRS, CDR2 YFSETQ. The full variable domain, in which reference TRBV5-1 and TRBJ2-1 provide the parts outside the CDR3, is KAGVTQTPRYLIKTRGQQVTLSCSPISGHRSVSWYQQTPGQGLQFLFEYFSETQRNKGNFPGRFSGRQFSNSRSEMNVSTLELGDSALYLCASSLGSVNEQFFGPGTRLTVL.